One sample yielded the 5 T cell receptor beta chains listed below, sequenced in a study of shared clonotypes between healthy human individuals. Some clones are missing from TCRdb's copy, which holds only in-frame ones; the method was immunoSEQ multiplex PCR. In the table there are 2 million to 3 million clones, roughly 93% of which are singletons. The specimen was naive CD4+ T cells from PBMCs. Subset noted: CD45RA+ positively selected. The receptor source for this set is a man between 18 and 35 years old in good health. Some clones in this sample may be carry-over from other donors' samples.

The chain has TRBV5-1 and TRBJ2-7, with D uncertain. Trimming stripped 4 bases from V and 2 bases from J, with 7 bases between. The CDR3 runs to 12 residues. The germline gives CDR1 SGHRS, CDR2 YFSETQ. CDR3 DNA sequence: TGCGCCAGCAGCGACACAACCTACGAGCAGTACTTC. Its protein is CASSDTTYEQYF.

The chain joins TRBV6-5 to TRBJ1-1; TRBD1 matches at 10 bases. CDR1 is MNHEY and CDR2 is SVGAGI in the germline V gene. The CDR3 is 15 amino acids. Unmatched junction bases numbered 6, after V lost 2 bases and J lost 6 bases. CDR3 sequence (DNA): TGTGCCAGCAGTTACACGACAGGGGGCGGGTCTGAAGCTTTCTTT. Its translation is CASSYTTGGGSEAFF.

This chain links TRBV14 with TRBJ2-5, with a possible D match to TRBD1 (7 bases). CDR3 length: 14 amino acids. The germline V gene has CDR1 SGHDN and CDR2 FVKESK. Deletions cut 2 bases from V and 6 bases from J, with 13 bases between. CDR3 nucleotides: TGTGCCAGCAGCCAAATGGCAGGGGGGCAGACCCAGTACTTC. Amino acids: CASSQMAGGQTQYF.

This clone was recorded once. Other DNA sequences within the sample encode an identical CDR3. The chain uses TRBV15 and TRBJ2-7; 7 positions agree with TRBD2. Germline lookup yields CDR1 LNHNV and CDR2 YYDKDF (reference sequence). V trimming: 0 bases; J trimming: 3 bases; junction bases outside the gene matches: 2. The CDR3 covers 14 residues. CDR3 nucleotide sequence: TGTGCCACCAGCAGAGAGGGGGGGGACTACGAGCAGTACTTC. It encodes CATSREGGDYEQYF.

This sequence joins TRBV7-3 and TRBJ2-7; D is undetermined. V was trimmed by 2 bases and J by 3 bases, leaving 8 bases between them. There are 13 residues in the CDR3. Germline CDR1 and CDR2: SGHTA and FQGTGA. Here the CDR3 DNA reads TGTGCCAGCAGCTTATCCTGGGACTACGAGCAGTACTTC. It specifies CASSLSWDYEQYF. Supplemented by reference TRBV7-3 and TRBJ2-7, the full variable domain reads GAGVSQTPSNKVTEKGKYVELRCDPISGHTALYWYRQSLGQGPEFLIYFQGTGAADDSGLPNDRFFAVRPEGSVSTLKIQRTERGDSAVYLCASSLSWDYEQYFGPGTRLTVT.